Presented here are 21 T cell receptor beta chains from one specimen sequenced in a study of identifying expanded T cells in peripheral blood. Generated by immunoSEQ multiplex PCR, the TCRdb table keeps only in-frame clones and is missing some. The data contain approximately 97,000 clones, around 89% of them singletons. The sequencing sample was made of blood. The receptors stem from a person aged 18 to 70 in good health.

The rearrangement uses TRBV6-6 and TRBJ2-7; 7 nucleotides align to TRBD2. Germline V gives CDR1 MNHNY, CDR2 SVGAGI (reference sequence). The CDR3 loop spans 15 amino acids. CDR3 residues: CGTARGTSATYEQYF. In DNA form, the CDR3 reads TGTGGCACAGCAAGGGGAACTAGCGCGACCTACGAGCAGTACTTC.

The gene calls are TRBV28 and TRBJ1-1; D is possibly TRBD1 (5 bases). Trimming took 6 bases from V and 0 from J, leaving 17 bases between them. Germline CDR1 reads MDHEN; CDR2 reads SYDVKM. The CDR3 is made up of 16 amino acids. The chain's CDR3 is CASRTPPGRMNTEAFF. For the CDR3, the DNA is TGTGCCAGCAGAACGCCTCCGGGACGTATGAACACTGAAGCTTTCTTT.

The CDR3 region has the DNA TGTGCCAGCAGCGGAGACAGGGTTTCACCCCTCCACTTT. Its protein is CASSGDRVSPLHF. The rearrangement uses TRBV7-2 and TRBJ1-6; 7 bases match TRBD1. The length of the CDR3 is 13 residues. V trimming: 5 bases; J trimming: 9 bases; junction bases outside the gene matches: 4. Germline V gene data show CDR1 as SGHTA and CDR2 as FQGNSA.

The rearrangement uses TRBV6-6 and TRBJ2-1; TRBD2 matches 7 bases. Trimming cost V 8 bases and J 4 bases; bases outside gene matches: 5. The length of the CDR3 is 13 residues. The germline gives CDR1 MNHNY, CDR2 SVGAGI (reference sequence). DNA of the CDR3: TGTGCCAGCTCCCCGGGGGGATACAATGAGCAGTTCTTC. This gives the protein CASSPGGYNEQFF.

The chain has TRBV5-1 and TRBJ1-6; D might be TRBD1 (5 bases). Per germline, CDR1 SGHRS and CDR2 YFSETQ. The CDR3 length is 16 residues. V was cut by 4 bases and J by 6 bases, with 17 bases left in between. CDR3 in amino acids: CASSREEGRPNSPLHF. As DNA, the CDR3 is TGCGCCAGCAGCCGCGAGGAGGGGCGCCCTAATTCACCCCTCCACTTT.

CDR3 region: CSVTGGQDTQYF. In DNA, the CDR3 is TGCAGCGTTACAGGGGGGCAAGATACGCAGTATTTT. The rearrangement links TRBV29-1 to TRBJ2-3; TRBD1 matches at 8 bases. The trim removed 5 bases at V and 5 bases at J, leaving 3 bases unmatched. CDR1 SQVTM and CDR2 ANQGSEA come from the germline V gene. This CDR3 spans 12 amino acids.

The CDR3 loop is CASSFPLRLAPLGGELFF. CDR3 coding DNA: TGTGCCAGCAGCTTCCCCCTCCGACTAGCGCCTCTTGGCGGGGAGCTGTTTTTT. The rearrangement joins TRBV7-9 to TRBJ2-2, with 8 positions matching TRBD2. The CDR3 consists of 18 residues. Germline V gives CDR1 SEHNR, CDR2 FQNEAQ (reference sequence). The junction had 16 bases not matched to a gene; V was cut back by 3 bases and J by 7 bases.

The gene calls are TRBV6-5 and TRBJ1-1; TRBD1 aligns across 9 bases. CDR3 length: 16 residues. The V and J ends lost 3 bases and 5 bases, in that order; junction bases with no gene match: 10. The germline CDR1 and CDR2 sequences are MNHEY and SVGAGI. The CDR3 protein is CASSYQQGAGGTEAFF. The CDR3 DNA sequence: TGTGCCAGCAGTTATCAACAGGGGGCTGGGGGGACTGAAGCTTTCTTT.

This chain joins TRBV9 and TRBJ2-3; D is ambiguous. This CDR3 has 16 amino acids. V gave up 3 bases and J gave up 2 bases, with 16 bases separating them. CDR1 is SGDLS, CDR2 YYNGEE, per germline. For the CDR3, the DNA is TGTGCCAGCAGCGCCGTAGGAGAAGGGCACACAGATACGCAGTATTTT. This translates into CASSAVGEGHTDTQYF. The variable domain in full, with the rest retrieved from reference TRBV9 and TRBJ2-3, is DSGVTQTPKHLITATGQRVTLRCSPRSGDLSVYWYQQSLDQGLQFLIQYYNGEERAKGNILERFSAQQFPDLHSELNLSSLELGDSALYFCASSAVGEGHTDTQYFGPGTRLTVL.

The gene calls are TRBV4-3 and TRBJ1-1; D is unresolved. The length of the CDR3 is 13 residues. The germline V and J ends were trimmed by 0 bases and 6 bases, with 8 bases remaining between them. Germline values: CDR1 LGHNA, CDR2 YSLEER. In DNA, the CDR3 is TGCGCCAGCAGCCAAGATGGAACGGCTGAAGCTTTCTTT. It codes for CASSQDGTAEAFF.

V and J are TRBV6-1 and TRBJ2-4; the D is unclear. The germline gives CDR1 MNHNS, CDR2 SASEGT. Trimming removed 4 bases at V and 0 bases at J, with 4 bases between. This CDR3 is 13 amino acids long. As DNA, the CDR3 is TGTGCCAGCAGTGGCGAAGCCAAAAACATTCAGTACTTC. The encoded protein is CASSGEAKNIQYF.

Here the CDR3 DNA reads TGTGCCAGCAGTTCAAGCGGGGACTCCTACGAGCAGTACTTC. Amino acids: CASSSSGDSYEQYF. The rearrangement joins TRBV6-5 to TRBJ2-7; 7 nucleotides match TRBD2. Germline V CDR1 and CDR2: MNHEY, SVGAGI. There are 14 residues in the CDR3. Trimming cost V 4 bases and J 0 bases; bases outside gene matches: 3.

This chain links TRBV5-4 with TRBJ2-7; no clear D. From germline, CDR1 is SGHNT and CDR2 YYREEE (reference sequence). There are 16 residues in the CDR3. V dropped 1 base and J dropped 2 bases, with 16 bases sitting between them. In DNA form, the CDR3 reads TGTGCCAGCAGCTTGCCCCCCGGAGCAGGTCCCTACGAGCAGTACTTC. Its translation is CASSLPPGAGPYEQYF.

V is TRBV19 and J is TRBJ1-1, with TRBD1 matching 7 bases. CDR3 length: 17 amino acids. Germline V lookup: CDR1 LNHDA, CDR2 SQIVND (reference sequence). Losses at the gene ends were 5 bases for V and 1 base for J; bases not matched to a gene: 13. CDR3 region: CASSSRWGGQQNTEAFF. CDR3 DNA sequence: TGTGCCAGTAGTTCCCGATGGGGGGGACAGCAGAACACTGAAGCTTTCTTT.

The chain employs TRBV5-4 and TRBJ1-2, with D possibly TRBD1 on 6 matching bases. The CDR3 totals 13 residues. Between the trimmed V and J ends, which lost 4 bases and 4 bases, there was a span of 11 bases. CDR1 is SGHNT, CDR2 YYREEE, per germline (reference sequence). CDR3 DNA: TGTGCCAGCAGCCCACAGGGTTTCTATGGCTACACCTTC. Its protein is CASSPQGFYGYTF.

V gene TRBV28 combines with J gene TRBJ2-4; D may match TRBD1 or TRBD2 (5 bases each). The ends were cut back, 6 bases at V and 15 bases at J, with 18 bases in the middle. CDR3 size: 12 residues. Germline CDR1 MDHEN, CDR2 SYDVKM. CDR3 region: CASSPPLGRWYF. The DNA of the CDR3 is TGTGCCAGCAGCCCTCCCTTGGGACGGTGGTACTTC.

The rearrangement joins TRBV4-2 to TRBJ2-5; 9 bases line up with TRBD2. CDR1 is LGHNA and CDR2 is YNFKEQ in the germline V gene. The V and J ends lost 0 bases and 2 bases, in that order; junction bases with no gene match: 7. This CDR3 is 17 amino acids long. The CDR3 sequence: CASSQDGGGGDQETQYF. The CDR3 coding sequence is TGTGCCAGCAGCCAAGATGGCGGCGGGGGGGATCAAGAGACCCAGTACTTC.

This chain uses TRBV6-5 with TRBJ1-2; D is unresolved. Germline CDR1 is MNHEY and CDR2 is SVGAGI. The length of the CDR3 is 12 residues. V lost 7 bases, J lost 1 base, and 7 bases lay in between. CDR3 protein: CASTRNNYGYTF. DNA for the CDR3: TGTGCCAGCACCAGAAATAACTATGGCTACACCTTC.

This clone was counted between two and nine times. This chain connects TRBV2 to TRBJ2-1; a weak D match, TRBD1 (6 bases). Trimming removed 5 bases from V and 0 bases from J, with 11 bases in between. Germline lookup yields CDR1 SNHLY and CDR2 FYNNEI. This CDR3 spans 15 amino acids. CDR3: CASSLTGNSYNEQFF. The CDR3 bases are TGTGCCAGCAGTCTTACAGGGAACTCCTACAATGAGCAGTTCTTC.

The chain joins TRBV5-6 to TRBJ2-5, with D unresolved. CDR3 length: 13 amino acids. Germline V CDR1 and CDR2: SGHDT, YYEEEE. V lost 4 bases and J 4 bases, leaving 11 bases between the germline ends. As DNA, the CDR3 is TGTGCCAGCAGCACAGTAGAGCCAGAGACCCAGTACTTC. It is translated as CASSTVEPETQYF.

This chain joins TRBV5-4 and TRBJ2-1; tentative D call: TRBD1 (6 bases). The CDR3 is 16 residues long. The germline V gene encodes CDR1 SGHNT and CDR2 YYREEE (reference sequence). Deletions cut 1 base from V and 5 bases from J, with 16 bases between. CDR3 amino acids: CASSLFRQGLDNEQFF. In DNA, the CDR3 is TGTGCCAGCAGCTTGTTTCGGCAGGGGCTAGACAATGAGCAGTTCTTC.